These 22 T cell receptor beta chains originate from one sample sequenced in a study of tissue T cells after allogeneic stem cell transplantation. Time point meaning: mouse harvest day 14 after allogeneic transplant. Mouse grafts combined 10^7 T-cell-depleted bone marrow cells with 10^6 splenic CD5+ T cells. Sequencing was performed with immunoSEQ multiplex PCR; in TCRdb, only in-frame clones are kept and a portion is missing. The table has around 8,000 clones, under 35% seen once. Source material: skin. The receptor source for this set is a female BALB/c mouse given C57BL/6 T cells with graft-versus-host disease after an allogeneic hematopoietic cell transplant.

Points on this clone: Germline and genes: mouse. The read gets to within 1 residue of the CDR3 end, and the germline J gene fills in the rest. The V and J genes are TRBV13-3 and TRBJ2-5, with D possibly TRBD1 on 5 matching bases. Germline V CDR1 and CDR2: NNHDY, SYVADS. CDR3 length equals 13 residues. Trimming pared 0 bases from V and 4 bases from J, leaving 6 bases between. CDR3 DNA (partial): TGTGCCAGCAGTGATGGCAGGGAAGACACCCAGTAC. Protein product: CASSDGREDTQY. In full, the CDR3 is CASSDGREDTQYF.

As concerns this clone: Genes and germline come from the mouse. The read falls 1 residue short of the CDR3 end, and the missing part is taken from the germline J gene. The V and J genes are TRBV26 and TRBJ2-2; D perhaps matches TRBD1 (5 bases). Trimming took off 5 bases at V and 1 base at J, with 8 bases between the two ends. The germline V gene has CDR1 KGHPV and CDR2 FQNQEV (reference sequence). This CDR3 contains 14 residues. The CDR3 bases that were read are TGTGCCAGCAGTATCGGACAAAACACCGGGCAGCTCTAC. This translates into CASSIGQNTGQLY. The CDR3 as a whole reads CASSIGQNTGQLYF.

This clone was detected once. Gene names refer to mouse genes. The CDR3 goes on 1 residue after the read ends, and that part is filled in from the germline J gene. The rearrangement joins TRBV26 to TRBJ2-5, with D possibly being TRBD1 (6 bases). This CDR3 has 13 residues. V was pared by 6 bases and J by 3 bases, with 10 bases between. The V gene's germline CDR1 is KGHPV and CDR2 FQNQEV (reference sequence). The CDR3 DNA, read in part, is TGTGCCAGCAGCCAGGGGTGGCAAGACACCCAGTAC. Protein product: CASSQGWQDTQY. The CDR3 as a whole reads CASSQGWQDTQYF.

As regards this clone: Gene names are mouse gene names. The CDR3 is cut off 1 residue early in the read; its end comes from the germline J gene. The genes are TRBV26 and TRBJ2-2; TRBD1 might be the D (6 bases). The CDR3 contains 14 residues. Trimming took 3 bases from V and 3 from J, leaving 8 bases between them. The germline V gene has CDR1 KGHPV and CDR2 FQNQEV (reference sequence). CDR3 in amino acids: CASSLNRDTGQLYF. The CDR3 DNA, read in part, is TGTGCCAGCAGTCTTAACAGGGACACCGGGCAGCTCTAC.

On this clone: Gene names are mouse gene names. The CDR3 goes on 1 residue after the read ends, and that part is filled in from the germline J gene. This chain links TRBV23 with TRBJ2-3; TRBD1 was called by the table and not checked on the DNA. The germline V gene has CDR1 KGHTA and CDR2 FQNQQP. The CDR3 covers 12 residues. Partial CDR3 DNA: TGCTCCAGCAGTCCACAGGGAGAAACGCTGTAT. Protein sequence: CSSSPQGETLY. The entire CDR3 protein is CSSSPQGETLYF.

This clone was seen more than once but under ten times. All gene names here are mouse names. The missing CDR3 end, 1 residue past where the read stops, is filled in from the germline J gene. The V gene is TRBV26, the J gene TRBJ1-1; TRBD1 matches 7 bases. J gave up 0 bases and V 2 bases, and 3 bases lay outside the gene matches. Germline values: CDR1 KGHPV, CDR2 FQNQEV (reference sequence). This CDR3 contains 15 residues. CDR3: CASSLTGAANTEVFF. CDR3 bases read: TGTGCCAGCAGTCTGACAGGGGCCGCAAACACAGAAGTCTTC.

This clone was picked up one time. Each gene name is a mouse one. The read gets to within 1 residue of the CDR3 end, and the germline J gene fills in the rest. The chain has TRBV3 and TRBJ1-6; 9 nucleotides align to TRBD1. TRBJ1-6 is an ORF for which the function is uncertain. The germline gives CDR1 SNHLY, CDR2 FYNGKV (reference sequence). The CDR3 is made up of 14 amino acids. Trimming cost V 5 bases and J 7 bases; bases outside gene matches: 3. CDR3 sequence: CASSLGQGNSPLYF. The sequenced CDR3 bases are TGTGCCAGCAGCCTCGGACAGGGGAATTCGCCCCTCTAC.

A remark on this clone: Here the gene names and germline are mouse. The CDR3 extends 1 residue past the end of the read, so its final part is completed from the germline J gene. The chain is built from TRBV23 and TRBJ2-4; whether TRBD1, the table's D call, matches the DNA was not checked. The CDR3 sequence is 13 residues long. The V gene's germline CDR1 is KGHTA and CDR2 FQNQQP. CDR3 in amino acids: CSSSQQSQNTLYF. The CDR3 bases that were read are TGCTCCAGCAGTCAACAGAGTCAAAACACCTTGTAC.

This clone was seen a handful of times. The gene symbols are mouse symbols. The sequenced fragment ends 1 residue before the CDR3 boundary, so the rest is inferred from the germline J gene. This chain connects TRBV3 to TRBJ2-2, with TRBD2 identical over 11 bases. Germline V lookup: CDR1 SNHLY, CDR2 FYNGKV (reference sequence). The junction had 1 base not matched to a gene; V was cut back by 5 bases and J by 2 bases. The CDR3 length is 15 residues. This chain's CDR3 is CASSRDWGNTGQLYF. CDR3 DNA (partial): TGTGCCAGCAGCAGGGACTGGGGGAACACCGGGCAGCTCTAC.

As regards this clone: Mouse names are used for the genes. The missing CDR3 end, 1 residue past where the read stops, is filled in from the germline J gene. V and J are TRBV3 and TRBJ2-2; 10 bases are a match to TRBD2. Germline CDR1 reads SNHLY; CDR2 reads FYNGKV (reference sequence). CDR3 length: 16 residues. J was trimmed by 4 bases and V by 2 bases; bases with no gene match: 4. The DNA read from the CDR3 is TGTGCCAGCAGCTTACGACTGGGGGGAGCCACCGGGCAGCTCTAC. Translated: CASSLRLGGATGQLY. The entire CDR3 sequence reads CASSLRLGGATGQLYF.

In its sample, this clone ranks as medium-sized. Germline and genes: mouse. The covered CDR3 bases are TGTGCCAGCAGCCCCGGGACAAACAACGAAAGATTATTT. This gives the protein CASSPGTNNERLF. The full CDR3 protein reads CASSPGTNNERLFF. V gene TRBV2 combines with J gene TRBJ1-4; possibly TRBD1 for D (6 bases). The read comes to an end 1 residue before the CDR3 does, leaving the germline J gene to fill in the end. Germline-derived CDR1 and CDR2 are LGHNA and YSYQKL. The CDR3 runs 14 residues. V was clipped by 4 bases and J by 4 bases, with 10 bases between them.

This clone is judged medium-sized. Mouse gene names apply. The CDR3 end falls 1 residue outside the read, so it is completed with the germline J gene. The chain combines TRBV16 with TRBJ2-2; D is unclear. This CDR3 has 14 residues. V lost 2 bases, J lost 4 bases, and 8 bases lay in between. From germline, CDR1 is SGHSA and CDR2 FRNQAP. CDR3 region: CASSLRGGTGQLYF. The DNA read from the CDR3 is TGTGCAAGCAGCTTACGGGGAGGCACCGGGCAGCTCTAC.

Comment on this clone: Mouse gene names apply. From the germline J gene comes the end of the CDR3, since the read stops 1 residue before it. The V gene is TRBV26, the J gene TRBJ1-1; D remains unclear. This CDR3 spans 13 amino acids. Trimming took off 4 bases at V and 0 bases at J, with 6 bases between the two ends. Germline V gene data show CDR1 as KGHPV and CDR2 as FQNQEV (reference sequence). Partial CDR3 DNA: TGTGCCAGCAGTCAACATCCAAACACAGAAGTCTTC. Residues: CASSQHPNTEVF. Given in full, the CDR3 is CASSQHPNTEVFF.

This clone was observed a handful of times. Here the gene names and germline are mouse. The read is 1 residue too short to cover the CDR3 end, so that end is filled in from the germline J gene. The rearrangement uses TRBV19 and TRBJ2-7; a possible D gene is TRBD1 (6 bases). With 5 bases removed from V and 3 bases from J, the gap between germline ends came to 6 bases. This CDR3 comprises 11 residues. In germline, CDR1 is FNHDT, CDR2 SITEND (reference sequence). The part of the CDR3 DNA that was read is TGTGCCAGCAGGGGACACTATGAACAGTAC. Protein sequence: CASRGHYEQY. From start to end, the CDR3 is CASRGHYEQYF.

As to this clone: Mouse names are used for the genes. With the read ending 1 residue before the CDR3 end, the germline J gene is used to fill in that end. J is TRBJ2-3 and V is TRBV19, with TRBD2 matching 11 bases. CDR3 length equals 16 residues. J gave up 1 base and V 4 bases, and 5 bases lay outside the gene matches. Per the germline V gene, CDR1 is FNHDT and CDR2 is SITEND (reference sequence). The CDR3 sequence: CASSPTGGAGAETLYF. CDR3 DNA (partial): TGTGCCAGCAGTCCCACTGGGGGGGCAGGTGCAGAAACGCTGTAT.

This clone ranks as medium-sized. Mouse gene names and germline throughout. Coverage ceases 1 residue before the CDR3 finishes, and the germline J gene fills in the end. Other nucleotide sequences in the sample specify the same CDR3. This sequence joins TRBV23 and TRBJ1-1. The V gene's germline CDR1 is KGHTA and CDR2 FQNQQP. This CDR3 has 13 amino acids. The chain's CDR3 is CSSSQGGNTEVFF. The sequenced part of the CDR3 DNA is TGCTCCAGCAGTCAAGGGGGTAACACAGAAGTCTTC.

This clone has only a few counts. Gene names are the mouse ones. The observed sequence ends 1 residue before the CDR3 terminus, with the missing tail filled in from the germline J gene. This rearrangement joins TRBV2 to TRBJ2-1, with a tentative D call TRBD2 (6 bases). The CDR3 is 15 residues long. In germline, CDR1 is LGHNA, CDR2 YSYQKL. With 1 base removed from V and 7 bases from J, the gap between germline ends came to 14 bases. CDR3 region: CASSQVGGGRAEQFF. CDR3 DNA, as far as it was read: TGTGCCAGCAGCCAAGTGGGTGGGGGAAGAGCTGAGCAGTTC.

This clone was detected once. Gene names and germline match the mouse. The CDR3 goes on 1 residue after the read ends, and that part is filled in from the germline J gene. This chain joins TRBV3 and TRBJ2-1; TRBD1 agrees at 7 bases. Germline CDR1 SNHLY, CDR2 FYNGKV (reference sequence). CDR3 length: 14 residues. J gave up 4 bases and V 2 bases, and 2 bases lay outside the gene matches. CDR3 amino acids: CASSLWDRYAEQFF. CDR3 bases read: TGTGCCAGCAGCTTATGGGACAGATATGCTGAGCAGTTC.

With regard to this clone: Gene names are mouse gene names. The CDR3 goes on 1 residue after the read ends, and that part is filled in from the germline J gene. V usage is TRBV13-2 and J usage is TRBJ1-3; D gene unclear. The CDR3 extends over 15 amino acids. Germline V CDR1 and CDR2: NNHNN, SYGAGS (reference sequence). The V gene lost 2 bases and the J gene lost 0 bases, with 9 bases spanning the gap. CDR3 amino acids: CASGERQNSGNTLYF. CDR3 DNA, as far as it was read: TGTGCCAGCGGTGAGAGACAAAATTCTGGAAATACGCTCTAT.

About this clone: Gene and germline names: mouse. The CDR3 end falls 1 residue outside the read, so it is completed with the germline J gene. The chain combines TRBV26 with TRBJ2-7; 7 bases are a match to TRBD1. There are 13 residues in the CDR3. CDR1 is KGHPV and CDR2 is FQNQEV in the germline V gene (reference sequence). After removal of 4 bases from V and 4 bases from J, the junction contained 4 bases not matched to a gene. The CDR3 is CASSPPGQYEQYF. The CDR3 DNA, read in part, is TGTGCCAGCAGTCCTCCGGGACAGTATGAACAGTAC.

A few counts support this clone. Each gene name is a mouse one. The read terminates 1 residue ahead of where the CDR3 ends, so the germline J gene completes it. This chain connects TRBV13-2 to TRBJ2-2, with 7 bases that match TRBD1. CDR3 size: 15 residues. Trimming at V came to 3 bases and at J to 2 bases, leaving 4 bases not matched to a gene. The V gene's germline CDR1 is NNHNN and CDR2 SYGAGS (reference sequence). The covered CDR3 bases are TGTGCCAGCGGTGTCCCGGGACAGAACACCGGGCAGCTCTAC. Protein: CASGVPGQNTGQLY. The whole CDR3 reads CASGVPGQNTGQLYF.

To note about this clone: The gene names here belong to mouse. The CDR3 region is CASSLGGSSYEQYF. The sequenced part of the CDR3 DNA is TGTGCCAGCAGTTTGGGGGGTAGCTCCTATGAACAGTAC. V gene TRBV15 combines with J gene TRBJ2-7; D is perhaps TRBD2 (6 bases). The read ends 1 residue shy of where the CDR3 ends; the end is completed using the germline J gene. V was pared by 3 bases and J by 0 bases, with 9 bases between. This CDR3 contains 14 residues. Germline V gives CDR1 SGHND, CDR2 FRSKSL. The entire variable domain, with the rest obtained from reference TRBV15 and TRBJ2-7, is as follows: DAGVTQTPRHEVAEKGQTIILKCEPVSGHNDLFWYRQTKIQGLELLSYFRSKSLMEDGGAFKDRFKAEMLNSSFSTLKIQPTEPKDSAVYLCASSLGGSSYEQYFGPGTRLTVL.